This T cell receptor beta chain comes out of a study of blood T cells in healthy people across ages. Notes on the study in general: As age increased, TCR beta diversity per million T cells fell in a roughly linear fashion.

Primed by a sample-barcoded 5' primer and a J-beta primer mix, a second PCR proceeded for 7 to 11 cycles. TCRdb reprocessed the 5' RACE reads via MiXCR and lists one record per CDR3 protein. The sample shows 600,000 or so distinct CDR3 sequences, roughly 21% of them seen only once. Germline assignment: CDR1 SQVTM and CDR2 ANQGSEA. This CDR3 has 13 amino acids. V was shortened by 7 bases and J by 1 base, with 12 bases between the two germline ends. Remarks on this clonotype: The antigen remains undetermined.

Sequencing was carried out using blood. This rearrangement joins TRBV29-1 to TRBJ2-3; D is uncertain. This clonotype was sampled from a man in his 70s in good health. The CDR3 protein is CSGTPGGTDTQYF. In DNA, the CDR3 is TGCAGCGGTACACCTGGCGGCACAGATACGCAGTATTTT.